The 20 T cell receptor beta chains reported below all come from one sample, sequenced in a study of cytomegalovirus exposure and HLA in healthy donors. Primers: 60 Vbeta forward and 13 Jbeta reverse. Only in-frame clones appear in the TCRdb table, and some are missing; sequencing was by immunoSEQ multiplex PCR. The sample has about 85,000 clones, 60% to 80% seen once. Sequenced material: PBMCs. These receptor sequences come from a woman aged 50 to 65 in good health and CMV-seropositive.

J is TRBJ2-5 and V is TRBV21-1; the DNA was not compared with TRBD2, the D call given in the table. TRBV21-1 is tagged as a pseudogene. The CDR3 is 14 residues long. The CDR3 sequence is CASSTKRGQETQYF. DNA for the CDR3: TGTGCCAGCAGCACAAAAAGAGGGCAAGAGACCCAGTACTTC.

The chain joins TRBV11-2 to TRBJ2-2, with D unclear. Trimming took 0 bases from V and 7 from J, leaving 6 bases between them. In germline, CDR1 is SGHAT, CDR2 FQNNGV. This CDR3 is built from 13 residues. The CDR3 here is CASSLDPGGELFF. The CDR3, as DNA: TGTGCCAGCAGCTTAGATCCCGGCGGGGAGCTGTTTTTT.

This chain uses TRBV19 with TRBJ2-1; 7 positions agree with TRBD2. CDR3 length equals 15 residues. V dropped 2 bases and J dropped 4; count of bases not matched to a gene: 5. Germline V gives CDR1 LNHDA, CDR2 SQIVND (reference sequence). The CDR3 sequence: CASSIRPGGYNEQFF. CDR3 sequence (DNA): TGTGCCAGTAGTATACGCCCGGGGGGTTACAATGAGCAGTTCTTC.

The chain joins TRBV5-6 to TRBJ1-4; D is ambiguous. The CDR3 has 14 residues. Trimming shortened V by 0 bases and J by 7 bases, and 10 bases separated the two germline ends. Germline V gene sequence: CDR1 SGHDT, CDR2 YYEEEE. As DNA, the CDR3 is TGTGCCAGCAGCTTGGAGGGAGATTCTGAAAAACTGTTTTTT. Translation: CASSLEGDSEKLFF.

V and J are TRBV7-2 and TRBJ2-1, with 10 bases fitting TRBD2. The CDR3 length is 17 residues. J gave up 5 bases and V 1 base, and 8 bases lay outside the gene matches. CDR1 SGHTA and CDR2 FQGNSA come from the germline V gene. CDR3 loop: CASSLVERGGLDNEQFF. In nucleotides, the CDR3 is TGTGCCAGCAGCTTAGTTGAGCGGGGGGGCCTCGACAATGAGCAGTTCTTC. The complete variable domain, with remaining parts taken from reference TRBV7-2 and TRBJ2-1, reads GAGVSQSPSNKVTEKGKDVELRCDPISGHTALYWYRQSLGQGLEFLIYFQGNSAPDKSGLPSDRFSAERTGGSVSTLTIQRTQQEDSAVYLCASSLVERGGLDNEQFFGPGTRLTVL.

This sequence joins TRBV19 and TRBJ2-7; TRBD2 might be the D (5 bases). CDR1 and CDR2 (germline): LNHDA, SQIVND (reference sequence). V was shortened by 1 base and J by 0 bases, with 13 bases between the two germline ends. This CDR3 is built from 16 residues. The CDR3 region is CASSIVSGGSSYEQYF. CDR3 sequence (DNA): TGTGCCAGTAGTATAGTTTCCGGTGGGAGCTCCTACGAGCAGTACTTC.

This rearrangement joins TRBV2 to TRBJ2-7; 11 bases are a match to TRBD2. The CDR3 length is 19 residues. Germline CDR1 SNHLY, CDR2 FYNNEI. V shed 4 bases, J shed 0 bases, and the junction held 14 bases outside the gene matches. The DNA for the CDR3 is TGTGCCAGCAGTGCGGAGGGTGGTAGCGGGGGGGCCCGCTCCTACGAGCAGTACTTC. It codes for CASSAEGGSGGARSYEQYF.

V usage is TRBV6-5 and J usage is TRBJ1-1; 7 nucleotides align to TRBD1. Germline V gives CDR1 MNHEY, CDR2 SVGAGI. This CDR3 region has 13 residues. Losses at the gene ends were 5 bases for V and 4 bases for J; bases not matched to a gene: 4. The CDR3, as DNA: TGTGCCAGCAGTACAGGGGTTGGCACTGAAGCTTTCTTT. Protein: CASSTGVGTEAFF.

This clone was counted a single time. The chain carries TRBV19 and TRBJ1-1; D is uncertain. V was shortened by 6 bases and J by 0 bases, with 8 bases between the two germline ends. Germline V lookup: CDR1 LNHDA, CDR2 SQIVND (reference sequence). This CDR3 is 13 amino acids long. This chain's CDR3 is CASRQILNTEAFF. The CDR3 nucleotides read TGTGCCAGTAGACAGATTCTGAACACTGAAGCTTTCTTT.

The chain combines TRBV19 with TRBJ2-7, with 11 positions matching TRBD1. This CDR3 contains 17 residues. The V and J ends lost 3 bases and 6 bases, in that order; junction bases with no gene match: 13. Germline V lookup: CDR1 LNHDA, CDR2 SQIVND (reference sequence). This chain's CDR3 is CASSIEDTWDRGSEQYF. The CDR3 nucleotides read TGTGCCAGTAGTATTGAGGACACATGGGACAGGGGGTCCGAGCAGTACTTC.

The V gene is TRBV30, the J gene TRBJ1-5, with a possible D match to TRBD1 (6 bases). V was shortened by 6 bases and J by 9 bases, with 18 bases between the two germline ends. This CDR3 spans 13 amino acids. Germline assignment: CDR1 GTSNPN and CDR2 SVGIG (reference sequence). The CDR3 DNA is TGTGCCTGCAACAGGGCAGGGGCAGGGCCCCAGCATTTT. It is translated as CACNRAGAGPQHF.

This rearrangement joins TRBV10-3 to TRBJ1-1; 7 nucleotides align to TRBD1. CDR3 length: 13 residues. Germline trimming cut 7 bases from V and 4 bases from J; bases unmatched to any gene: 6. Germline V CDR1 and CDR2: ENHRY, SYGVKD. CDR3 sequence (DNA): TGTGCCATCACGGAGGGGGCAGGCACTGAAGCTTTCTTT. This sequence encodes CAITEGAGTEAFF.

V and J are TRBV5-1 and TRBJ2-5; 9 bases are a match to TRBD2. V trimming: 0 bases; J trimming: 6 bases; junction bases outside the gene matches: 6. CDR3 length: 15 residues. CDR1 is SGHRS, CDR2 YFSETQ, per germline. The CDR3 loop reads CASSLEAGGGKTQYF. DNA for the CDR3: TGCGCCAGCAGCTTGGAAGCGGGAGGTGGAAAGACCCAGTACTTC. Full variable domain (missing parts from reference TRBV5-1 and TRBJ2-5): KAGVTQTPRYLIKTRGQQVTLSCSPISGHRSVSWYQQTPGQGLQFLFEYFSETQRNKGNFPGRFSGRQFSNSRSEMNVSTLELGDSALYLCASSLEAGGGKTQYFGPGTRLLVL.

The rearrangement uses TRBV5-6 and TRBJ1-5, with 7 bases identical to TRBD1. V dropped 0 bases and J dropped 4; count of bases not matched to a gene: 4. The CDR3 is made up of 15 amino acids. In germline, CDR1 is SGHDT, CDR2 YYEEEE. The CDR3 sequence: CASSLAGTENQPQHF. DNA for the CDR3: TGTGCCAGCAGCTTGGCTGGGACAGAGAATCAGCCCCAGCATTTT.

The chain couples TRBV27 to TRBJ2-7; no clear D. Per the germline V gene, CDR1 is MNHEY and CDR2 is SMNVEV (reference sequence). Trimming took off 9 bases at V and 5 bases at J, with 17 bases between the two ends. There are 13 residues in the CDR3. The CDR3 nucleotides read TGTGCCAGTTTTGCGGTCTGCGGCCACGAGCAGTACGTC. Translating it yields CASFAVCGHEQYV.

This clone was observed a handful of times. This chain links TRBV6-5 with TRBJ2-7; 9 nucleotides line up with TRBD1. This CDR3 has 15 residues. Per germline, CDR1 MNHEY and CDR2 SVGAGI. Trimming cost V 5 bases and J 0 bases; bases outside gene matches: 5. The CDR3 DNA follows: TGTGCCAGCAGTAGGGACAGGGTCAGCTCCTACGAGCAGTACTTC. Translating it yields CASSRDRVSSYEQYF.

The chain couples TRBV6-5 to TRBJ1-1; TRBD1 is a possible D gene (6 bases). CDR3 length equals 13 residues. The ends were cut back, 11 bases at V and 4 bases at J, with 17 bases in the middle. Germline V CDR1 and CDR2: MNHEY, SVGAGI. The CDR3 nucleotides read TGTGCCGGTCACGGGACATTCTCCACTGAAGCTTTCTTT. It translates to CAGHGTFSTEAFF.

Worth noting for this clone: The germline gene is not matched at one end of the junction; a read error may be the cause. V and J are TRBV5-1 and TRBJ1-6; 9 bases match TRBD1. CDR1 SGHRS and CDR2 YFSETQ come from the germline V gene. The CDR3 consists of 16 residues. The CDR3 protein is CASSPTGGLYNSLLHF. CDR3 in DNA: TGCGCCAGCAGCCCGACAGGGGGACTTTATAATTCACTCCTCCACTTT.

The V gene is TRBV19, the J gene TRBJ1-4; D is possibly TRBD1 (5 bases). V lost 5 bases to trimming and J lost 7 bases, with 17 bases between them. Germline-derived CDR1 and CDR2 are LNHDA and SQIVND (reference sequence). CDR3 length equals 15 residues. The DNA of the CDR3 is TGTGCCAGTAGTCCCCCGTGGGGCTTTACTGAAAAACTGTTTTTT. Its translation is CASSPPWGFTEKLFF.

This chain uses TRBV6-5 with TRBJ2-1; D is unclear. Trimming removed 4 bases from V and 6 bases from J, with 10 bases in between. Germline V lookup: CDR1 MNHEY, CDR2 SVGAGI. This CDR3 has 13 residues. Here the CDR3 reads CASSSGSSNEQFF. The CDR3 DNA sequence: TGTGCCAGCAGTTCAGGCAGCTCCAATGAGCAGTTCTTC.